This T cell receptor (beta chain) is from a study of identical twins. Whole-study findings and limits: Twin sharing of out-of-frame TCR alpha was underestimated by models in monozygotic pairs. The abundant beta clonotypes from cord blood had fewer insertions, and memory repertoires had none of this. In drawing conclusions, the study used cross-sectional statistical analysis and did not follow the same donors. Excess low generation probability was seen in twin-shared out-of-frame alpha sequences.

Each CDR3 protein is one row after TCRdb ran MiXCR on the 5' RACE reads. This table holds about 690,000 distinct CDR3 sequences, 6% to 6.5% found once. In the case of this clonotype: Antigen specificity is unknown.

The CDR3 totals 13 residues. V gave up 6 bases and J gave up 3 bases, with 12 bases separating them. CDR1 SNHLY and CDR2 FYNNEI come from the germline V gene. The receptor was isolated from a man aged 18 to 35 in good health. The sequencing sample was made of naive T cells sorted from blood. The chain combines TRBV2 with TRBJ2-7; maybe TRBD2 (5 bases). Here the CDR3 DNA reads TGTGCCAGCAGGGGAACGGGAAGCTACGAGCAGTACGTC. Amino acids: CASRGTGSYEQYV.